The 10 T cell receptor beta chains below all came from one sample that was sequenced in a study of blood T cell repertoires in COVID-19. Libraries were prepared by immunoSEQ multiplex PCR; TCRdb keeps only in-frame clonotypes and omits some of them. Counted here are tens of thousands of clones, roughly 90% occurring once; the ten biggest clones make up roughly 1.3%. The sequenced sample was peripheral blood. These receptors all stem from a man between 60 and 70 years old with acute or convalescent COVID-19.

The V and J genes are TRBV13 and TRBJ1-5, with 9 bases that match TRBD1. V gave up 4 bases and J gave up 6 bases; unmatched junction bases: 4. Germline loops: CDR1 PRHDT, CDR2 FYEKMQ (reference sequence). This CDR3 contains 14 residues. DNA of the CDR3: TGTGCCAGCAGCTCGGGACAGGGCGGTCAGCCCCAGCATTTT. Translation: CASSSGQGGQPQHF.

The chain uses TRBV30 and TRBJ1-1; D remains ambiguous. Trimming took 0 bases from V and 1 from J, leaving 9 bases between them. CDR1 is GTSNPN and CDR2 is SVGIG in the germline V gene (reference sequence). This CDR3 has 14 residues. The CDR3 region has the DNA TGTGCCTGGAGTGTAGGAAGCGGGAACACTGAAGCTTTCTTT. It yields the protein CAWSVGSGNTEAFF.

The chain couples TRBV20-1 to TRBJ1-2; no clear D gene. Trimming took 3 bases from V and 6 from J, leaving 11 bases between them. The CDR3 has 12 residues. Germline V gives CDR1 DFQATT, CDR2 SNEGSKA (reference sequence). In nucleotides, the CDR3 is TGCAGTGCTAGTTCCGGGAAGGATGGCTACACCTTC. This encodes CSASSGKDGYTF.

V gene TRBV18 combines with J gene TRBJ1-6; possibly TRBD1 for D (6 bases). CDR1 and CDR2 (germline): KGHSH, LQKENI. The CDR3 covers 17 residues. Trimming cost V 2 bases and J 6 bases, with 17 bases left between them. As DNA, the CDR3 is TGTGCCAGCTCACCATCGACCATTGGGGGCCTTAATTCACCCCTCCACTTT. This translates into CASSPSTIGGLNSPLHF.

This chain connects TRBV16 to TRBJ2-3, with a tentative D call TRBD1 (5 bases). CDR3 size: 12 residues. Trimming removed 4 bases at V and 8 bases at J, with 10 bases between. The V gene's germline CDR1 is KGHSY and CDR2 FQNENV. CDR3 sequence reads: CASSPWGGTQYF. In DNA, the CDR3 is TGTGCCAGCAGCCCCTGGGGCGGTACGCAGTATTTT. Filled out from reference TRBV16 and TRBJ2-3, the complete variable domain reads GEEVAQTPKHLVRGEGQKAKLYCAPIKGHSYVFWYQQVLKNEFKFLISFQNENVFDETGMPKERFSAKCLPNSPCSLEIQATKLEDSAVYFCASSPWGGTQYFGPGTRLTVL.

For the CDR3, the DNA is TGCGCCAGCCGACAGGGGGCGCAGGGCACCGGGGAGCTGTTTTTT. Translated: CASRQGAQGTGELFF. V is TRBV5-1 and J is TRBJ2-2; 10 bases align to TRBD1. The V segment lost 7 bases and the J segment 4 bases; nucleotides outside the gene matches: 7. The CDR3 spans 15 residues. The germline V gene has CDR1 SGHRS and CDR2 YFSETQ.

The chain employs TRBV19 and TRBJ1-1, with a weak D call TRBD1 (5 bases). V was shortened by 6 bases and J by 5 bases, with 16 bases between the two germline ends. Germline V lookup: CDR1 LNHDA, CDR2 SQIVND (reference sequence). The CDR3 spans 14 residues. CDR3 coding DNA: TGTGCCAGTAGCTGGGGCAGGGTTGGAACTGAAGCTTTCTTT. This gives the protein CASSWGRVGTEAFF.

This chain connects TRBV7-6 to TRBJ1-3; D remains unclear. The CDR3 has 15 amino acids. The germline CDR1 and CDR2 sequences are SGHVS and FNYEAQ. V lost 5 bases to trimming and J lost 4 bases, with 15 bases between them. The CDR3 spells CASSDYGQGGNTIYF. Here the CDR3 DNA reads TGTGCCAGCAGCGACTATGGTCAAGGGGGAAACACCATATATTTT.

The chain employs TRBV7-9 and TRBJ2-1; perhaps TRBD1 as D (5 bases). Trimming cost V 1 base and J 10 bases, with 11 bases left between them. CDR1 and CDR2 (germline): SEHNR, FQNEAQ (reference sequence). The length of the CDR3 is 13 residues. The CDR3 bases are TGTGCCAGCAGCTTAGAGGGGATGGCGGAGCAGTTCTTC. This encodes CASSLEGMAEQFF.

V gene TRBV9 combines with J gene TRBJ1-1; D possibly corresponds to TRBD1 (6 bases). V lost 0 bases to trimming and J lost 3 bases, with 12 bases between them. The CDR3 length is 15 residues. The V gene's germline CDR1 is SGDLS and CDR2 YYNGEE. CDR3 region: CASSVVSGVDTEAFF. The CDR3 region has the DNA TGTGCCAGCAGCGTAGTTTCAGGGGTGGACACTGAAGCTTTCTTT.